A single sample is the source of the 14 T cell receptor beta chains below, sequenced in a study of cytomegalovirus exposure and HLA in healthy donors. In the PCR, 60 Vbeta and 13 Jbeta primers were used. Data came from immunoSEQ multiplex PCR; TCRdb stores just in-frame clones and leaves some out. This table has 100,000 to 150,000 clones, about 80% appearing once. The sample consisted of PBMCs. These receptors were obtained from a boy younger than 10 in good health and CMV-seronegative.

The chain links TRBV4-1 to TRBJ2-5, with 9 bases identical to TRBD2. This CDR3 comprises 14 residues. The germline V gene has CDR1 MGHRA and CDR2 YSYEKL. Trimming removed 4 bases from V and 5 bases from J; junction bases left unmatched: 5. This CDR3 is CASSLLAGVETQYF. DNA of the CDR3: TGCGCCAGCAGCCTATTAGCGGGGGTCGAGACCCAGTACTTC.

This clone has more than one count but fewer than ten. V is TRBV4-2 and J is TRBJ2-3; D is possibly TRBD1 (5 bases). CDR3 length: 17 residues. V lost 0 bases and J 4 bases, leaving 17 bases between the germline ends. The V gene's germline CDR1 is LGHNA and CDR2 YNFKEQ. The CDR3 reads CASSQEGGSRGPDTQYF. CDR3 nucleotides: TGTGCCAGCAGCCAAGAGGGCGGCTCTAGGGGCCCAGATACGCAGTATTTT.

The chain joins TRBV7-2 to TRBJ2-5, with 7 bases aligning to TRBD2. TRBJ2-7 matches the DNA end more closely, so the J call is doubtful. Germline loops: CDR1 SGHTA, CDR2 FQGNSA. This CDR3 contains 15 residues. DNA of the CDR3: TGTGCCAGCAGCTTAGCTGGCGGGGGTTCCTACGAGCAGTACTTC. This codes for CASSLAGGGSYEQYF.

The chain is built from TRBV19 and TRBJ2-2; possible D gene TRBD2, 6 bases. Germline assignment: CDR1 LNHDA and CDR2 SQIVND (reference sequence). V dropped 6 bases and J dropped 1 base, with 15 bases sitting between them. The CDR3 length is 16 residues. The CDR3 nucleotides read TGTGCCAGTAGCATCTCGCGGGGCCAGAACACCGGGGAGCTGTTTTTT. Protein: CASSISRGQNTGELFF.

The chain couples TRBV6-1 to TRBJ1-4, with D maybe TRBD1 (6 bases). The CDR3 has 15 amino acids. V dropped 0 bases and J dropped 7 bases, with 12 bases sitting between them. Germline CDR1 reads MNHNS; CDR2 reads SASEGT. In nucleotides, the CDR3 is TGTGCCAGCAGTGAAGCGGCAGGGGAAGGTGAAAAACTGTTTTTT. It is translated as CASSEAAGEGEKLFF.

The chain uses TRBV9 and TRBJ1-2, with TRBD1 matching 7 bases. The germline V gene encodes CDR1 SGDLS and CDR2 YYNGEE. The CDR3 runs 15 residues. Trimming removed 5 bases from V and 4 bases from J; junction bases left unmatched: 11. CDR3 bases: TGTGCCAGCAGTGACGGCCGACAGGGCGGCTATGGCTACACCTTC. Protein: CASSDGRQGGYGYTF.

The V gene is TRBV6-4, the J gene TRBJ2-3; 9 bases are shared with TRBD2. Germline V gene lookup returns CDR1 MRHNA and CDR2 SNTAGT. There are 16 residues in the CDR3. Germline trimming cut 2 bases from V and 3 bases from J; bases unmatched to any gene: 6. The CDR3 here is CASSDGAGGPTDTQYF. CDR3 nucleotides: TGTGCCAGCAGTGACGGCGCGGGGGGGCCTACAGATACGCAGTATTTT.

The rearrangement uses TRBV7-9 and TRBJ1-1; D gene uncertain. V was shortened by 5 bases and J by 8 bases, with 9 bases between the two germline ends. There are 11 residues in the CDR3. In germline, CDR1 is SEHNR, CDR2 FQNEAQ (reference sequence). This CDR3 is CASSRAGEAFF. The CDR3 DNA follows: TGTGCCAGCAGCCGAGCGGGGGAAGCTTTCTTT.

The V gene is TRBV27, the J gene TRBJ2-1, with 9 bases lining up with TRBD1. Germline CDR1 MNHEY, CDR2 SMNVEV (reference sequence). This CDR3 is 14 amino acids long. Trimming took 7 bases from V and 4 from J; bases not matched to a gene: 5. CDR3 region: CASTGTGWYNEQFF. The CDR3 nucleotides are TGTGCCAGCACCGGGACAGGGTGGTACAATGAGCAGTTCTTC.

Comment on this clone: The sample holds other DNA sequences that translate to the same CDR3. The chain recombines TRBV10-3 with TRBJ2-3; a possible D gene is TRBD1 (5 bases). This CDR3 is built from 13 residues. CDR1 and CDR2 from the germline V gene are ENHRY and SYGVKD. Trimming removed 6 bases from V and 6 bases from J, with 13 bases in between. CDR3 nucleotide sequence: TGTGCCATCAGCCAGACAGACACGGATACGCAGTATTTT. Translating gives CAISQTDTDTQYF.

The J gene is TRBJ1-2, the V gene TRBV7-3; 7 bases are a match to TRBD1. The CDR3 spans 15 residues. The V gene end was trimmed by 5 bases and the J gene end by 4 bases; junction bases not matched to a gene: 10. Per the germline V gene, CDR1 is SGHTA and CDR2 is FQGTGA. This chain's CDR3 is CASSPAGGLGYGYTF. The CDR3 region has the DNA TGTGCCAGCAGCCCAGCAGGGGGGCTCGGCTATGGCTACACCTTC.

The chain has TRBV7-9 and TRBJ1-1; a possible D gene is TRBD1 (5 bases). The CDR3 contains 17 residues. Germline CDR1 SEHNR, CDR2 FQNEAQ (reference sequence). Deletions cut 1 base from V and 5 bases from J, with 20 bases between. DNA for the CDR3: TGTGCCAGCAGCTTAGGAGGGGCGGGGGAGAAATGGACTGAAGCTTTCTTT. This translates into CASSLGGAGEKWTEAFF.

This clone was picked up a small number of times. The chain combines TRBV7-8 with TRBJ2-3; a weak D match, TRBD1 (6 bases). CDR1 is SGHVS, CDR2 FQNEAQ, per germline. The length of the CDR3 is 15 residues. The ends were cut back, 10 bases at V and 2 bases at J, with 19 bases in the middle. The chain's CDR3 is CATSDRPIPTDTQYF. CDR3 DNA: TGTGCCACCTCGGACAGACCGATTCCCACAGATACGCAGTATTTT.

The J gene is TRBJ1-4, the V gene TRBV9; no firm D call. Germline CDR1 reads SGDLS; CDR2 reads YYNGEE. The V end was cut by 1 base, the J end by 10 bases, with 11 bases between. The CDR3 consists of 13 residues. The DNA of the CDR3 is TGTGCCAGCAGCGTAATACTAGGTGGAAAACTGTTTTTT. Protein: CASSVILGGKLFF.